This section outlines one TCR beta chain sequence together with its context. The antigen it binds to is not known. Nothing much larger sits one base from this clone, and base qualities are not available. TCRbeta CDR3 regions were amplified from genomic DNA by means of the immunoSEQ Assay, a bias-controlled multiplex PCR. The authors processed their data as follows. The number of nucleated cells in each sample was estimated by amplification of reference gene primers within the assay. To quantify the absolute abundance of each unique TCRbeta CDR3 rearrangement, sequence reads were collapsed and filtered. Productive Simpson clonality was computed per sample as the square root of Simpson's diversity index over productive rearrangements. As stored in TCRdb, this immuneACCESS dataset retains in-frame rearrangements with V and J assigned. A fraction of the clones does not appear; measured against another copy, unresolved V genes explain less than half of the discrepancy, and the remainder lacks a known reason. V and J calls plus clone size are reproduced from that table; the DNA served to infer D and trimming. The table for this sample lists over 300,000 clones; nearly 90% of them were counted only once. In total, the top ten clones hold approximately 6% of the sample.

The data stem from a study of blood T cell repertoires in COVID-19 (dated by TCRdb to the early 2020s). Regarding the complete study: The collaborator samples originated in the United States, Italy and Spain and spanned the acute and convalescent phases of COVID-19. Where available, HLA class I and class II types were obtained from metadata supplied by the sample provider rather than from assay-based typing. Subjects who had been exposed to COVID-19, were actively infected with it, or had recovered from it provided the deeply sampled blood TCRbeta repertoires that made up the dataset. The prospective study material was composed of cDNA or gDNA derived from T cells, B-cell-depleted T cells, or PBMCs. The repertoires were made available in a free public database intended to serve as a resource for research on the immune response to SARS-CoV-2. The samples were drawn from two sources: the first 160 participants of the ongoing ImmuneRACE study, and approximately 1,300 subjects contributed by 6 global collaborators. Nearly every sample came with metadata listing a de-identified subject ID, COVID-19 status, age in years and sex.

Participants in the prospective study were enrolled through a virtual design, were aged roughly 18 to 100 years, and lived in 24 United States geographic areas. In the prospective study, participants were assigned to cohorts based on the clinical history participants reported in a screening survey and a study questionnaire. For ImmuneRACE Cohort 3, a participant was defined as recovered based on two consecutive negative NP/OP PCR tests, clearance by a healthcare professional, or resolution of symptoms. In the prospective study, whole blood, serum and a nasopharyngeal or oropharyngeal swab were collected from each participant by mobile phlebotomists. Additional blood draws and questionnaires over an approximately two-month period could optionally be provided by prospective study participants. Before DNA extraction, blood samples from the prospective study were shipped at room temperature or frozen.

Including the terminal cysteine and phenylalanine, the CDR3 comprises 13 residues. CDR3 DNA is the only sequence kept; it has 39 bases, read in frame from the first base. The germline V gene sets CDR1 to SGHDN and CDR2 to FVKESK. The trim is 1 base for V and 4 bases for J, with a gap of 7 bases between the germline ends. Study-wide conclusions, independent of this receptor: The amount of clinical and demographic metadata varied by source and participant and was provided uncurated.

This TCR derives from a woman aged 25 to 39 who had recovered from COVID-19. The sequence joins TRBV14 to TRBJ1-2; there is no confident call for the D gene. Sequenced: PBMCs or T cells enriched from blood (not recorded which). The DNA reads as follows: TGTGCCAGCAGCCAAGGGCCAGTCTATGGCTACACCTTC. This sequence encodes CASSQGPVYGYTF.